Listed here are 24 T cell receptor beta chains from one sample, sequenced in a study of blood T cell repertoires in COVID-19. Assay used: immunoSEQ multiplex PCR; TCRdb lists only in-frame clones, some missing. Among hundreds of thousands of clones, around 88% were seen once, and the ten largest hold around 5.4%. Specimen: peripheral blood. All receptors derive from an older man with acute or convalescent COVID-19.

This chain links TRBV7-9 with TRBJ2-7, with TRBD2 identical over 7 bases. V was pared by 3 bases and J by 6 bases, with 5 bases of the junction left unmatched. There are 13 residues in the CDR3. Looked up from germline, CDR1 is SEHNR and CDR2 is FQNEAQ (reference sequence). The CDR3 nucleotides are TGTGCCAGCAGCTTCACTAGCGAGGGCGAGCAGTACTTC. Encoded protein: CASSFTSEGEQYF.

In DNA, the CDR3 is TGTGCCAGCATTCCCACCCTTGGGGCTGGCAATCAGCCCCAGCATTTT. The encoded protein is CASIPTLGAGNQPQHF. The gene calls are TRBV28 and TRBJ1-5; perhaps TRBD1 as D (5 bases). The germline V gene encodes CDR1 MDHEN and CDR2 SYDVKM. V was trimmed by 7 bases and J by 2 bases, leaving 18 bases between them. The CDR3 is made up of 16 amino acids.

The V and J genes are TRBV6-4 and TRBJ2-7; 12 positions match TRBD2. Germline lookup yields CDR1 MRHNA and CDR2 SNTAGT. This CDR3 is 16 amino acids long. J gave up 4 bases and V 4 bases, and 8 bases lay outside the gene matches. The CDR3 sequence is CASSGPGLAGSYEQYF. Written as DNA, the CDR3 is TGTGCCAGCAGTGGTCCCGGACTAGCGGGATCTTACGAGCAGTACTTC.

The rearrangement links TRBV3-1 (or the pseudogene TRBV3-2) to TRBJ1-1, with TRBD1 matching over 8 bases. This CDR3 has 13 residues. Germline trimming cut 6 bases from V and 6 bases from J; bases unmatched to any gene: 6. CDR1 is LGHDT, CDR2 YNNKEL, per germline (reference sequence). The CDR3 loop is CASRPDRGSEAFF. CDR3 sequence (DNA): TGTGCCAGCAGACCCGACAGGGGATCTGAAGCTTTCTTT.

The CDR3 region has the DNA TGCGCCAGCAGCCAAGGCCTCGGGACAGGGCATGGAAACACCATATATTTT. Translation gives CASSQGLGTGHGNTIYF. V is TRBV4-1 and J is TRBJ1-3, with 9 bases that match TRBD1. The CDR3 runs 17 residues. Trimming cost V 1 base and J 3 bases; bases outside gene matches: 7. CDR1 and CDR2 from the germline V gene are MGHRA and YSYEKL.

The V gene is TRBV5-4, the J gene TRBJ2-5; the match to TRBD1 covers 10 bases. The CDR3 has 16 residues. Germline V CDR1 and CDR2: SGHNT, YYREEE (reference sequence). V was pared by 0 bases and J by 5 bases, with 7 bases of the junction left unmatched. Written as DNA, the CDR3 is TGTGCCAGCAGCTTGGATCCCGGGACAGGGGCTGAGACCCAGTACTTC. It translates to CASSLDPGTGAETQYF.

The V gene is TRBV24-1, the J gene TRBJ1-1; D not certain. Germline CDR1 is KGHDR and CDR2 is SFDVKD. The CDR3 is made up of 13 amino acids. V was clipped by 1 base and J by 7 bases, with 9 bases between them. The CDR3 spells CATSDFAGVEAFF. Written as DNA, the CDR3 is TGTGCCACCAGTGATTTCGCGGGCGTTGAAGCTTTCTTT.

The chain uses TRBV19 and TRBJ2-3; D gene ambiguous. V lost 1 base to trimming and J lost 5 bases, with 10 bases between them. The CDR3 consists of 14 residues. Germline V gene sequence: CDR1 LNHDA, CDR2 SQIVND (reference sequence). CDR3 sequence (DNA): TGTGCCAGTAGTATAGGGGTGAGACTAGATACGCAGTATTTT. Protein sequence: CASSIGVRLDTQYF. Looking up the rest from reference TRBV19 and TRBJ2-3 gives the full variable domain: DGGITQSPKYLFRKEGQNVTLSCEQNLNHDAMYWYRQDPGQGLRLIYYSQIVNDFQKGDIAEGYSVSREKKESFPLTVTSAQKNPTAFYLCASSIGVRLDTQYFGPGTRLTVL.

The chain carries TRBV7-2 and TRBJ2-3; TRBD2 matches 10 bases. The V gene's germline CDR1 is SGHTA and CDR2 FQGNSA. V was clipped by 5 bases and J by 4 bases; unmatched bases: 6. The CDR3 spans 15 residues. CDR3 in amino acids: CASSPIAGGSDTQYF. The CDR3 DNA is TGTGCCAGCAGCCCAATAGCGGGGGGTTCAGATACGCAGTATTTT.

This clone was detected once. The chain employs TRBV7-2 and TRBJ2-7; 9 bases are a match to TRBD2. The germline V gene has CDR1 SGHTA and CDR2 FQGNSA. The CDR3 spans 14 residues. Losses at the gene ends were 5 bases for V and 3 bases for J; bases not matched to a gene: 5. CDR3 nucleotide sequence: TGTGCCAGCAGCGTTAGCGGGGGAGACTACGAGCAGTACTTC. It encodes CASSVSGGDYEQYF.

The V and J genes are TRBV30 and TRBJ1-6; 9 bases are shared with TRBD1. Germline V lookup: CDR1 GTSNPN, CDR2 SVGIG (reference sequence). The CDR3 length is 19 residues. V lost 3 bases and J lost 0; bases outside the gene matches: 12. CDR3 bases: TGTGCCTGGAGGGTCCGGCCGGGACAGGGATTCTCCTATAATTCACCCCTCCACTTT. Residues: CAWRVRPGQGFSYNSPLHF.

The chain uses TRBV24-1 and TRBJ2-2, with D maybe TRBD2 (6 bases). CDR1 and CDR2 (germline): KGHDR, SFDVKD. The CDR3 covers 14 residues. The V gene lost 8 bases and the J gene lost 1 base, with 10 bases spanning the gap. The chain's CDR3 is CATNPGGNTGELFF. CDR3 DNA: TGTGCCACCAACCCCGGGGGGAACACCGGGGAGCTGTTTTTT.

The rearrangement uses TRBV25-1 and TRBJ1-6, with D uncertain. Germline CDR1 is MGHDK and CDR2 is SYGVNS. The CDR3 covers 12 residues. Trimming took off 6 bases at V and 7 bases at J, with 7 bases between the two ends. This CDR3 is CASSTWNSPLHF. DNA of the CDR3: TGTGCCAGCAGCACTTGGAATTCACCCCTCCACTTT.

The chain links TRBV6-5 to TRBJ2-5; maybe TRBD2 (6 bases). CDR1 and CDR2 (germline): MNHEY, SVGAGI. The V end lost 7 bases, the J end lost 2 bases, and 14 bases lay between the germline ends. CDR3 size: 14 residues. As DNA, the CDR3 is TGTGCCAGCATTAAAGGGGACTTACAAGAGACCCAGTACTTC. Translation gives CASIKGDLQETQYF.

The rearrangement links TRBV5-1 to TRBJ1-3, with a weak D call TRBD1 (6 bases). The CDR3 runs to 14 residues. V gave up 0 bases and J gave up 8 bases, with 12 bases separating them. Looked up from germline, CDR1 is SGHRS and CDR2 is YFSETQ. CDR3 sequence: CASSLDRVGHTIYF. The CDR3 DNA follows: TGCGCCAGCAGCTTGGACAGGGTGGGACACACCATATATTTT. The full variable domain, with the rest looked up from reference TRBV5-1 and TRBJ1-3, is KAGVTQTPRYLIKTRGQQVTLSCSPISGHRSVSWYQQTPGQGLQFLFEYFSETQRNKGNFPGRFSGRQFSNSRSEMNVSTLELGDSALYLCASSLDRVGHTIYFGEGSWLTVV.

This clone showed up just a few times. CDR3 DNA sequence: TGTGCCAGCAGTCCCGGGACTAGCGGGAGGAGTGAGCAGTTCTTC. Its translation: CASSPGTSGRSEQFF. V is TRBV27 and J is TRBJ2-1; 15 positions match TRBD2. The CDR3 covers 15 residues. With V trimmed by 5 bases and J by 9 bases, 5 bases remained unmatched. Germline V gene lookup returns CDR1 MNHEY and CDR2 SMNVEV (reference sequence).

The chain recombines TRBV6-1 with TRBJ1-1, with D hard to call. This CDR3 is built from 12 residues. V was pared by 2 bases and J by 5 bases, with 6 bases between. Germline lookup yields CDR1 MNHNS and CDR2 SASEGT. CDR3 residues: CASSEQRTEAFF. The CDR3 nucleotides read TGTGCCAGCAGTGAACAGAGGACTGAAGCTTTCTTT.

This clone was detected only once. This chain links TRBV7-9 with TRBJ1-6; D gene ambiguous. CDR1 SEHNR and CDR2 FQNEAQ come from the germline V gene (reference sequence). The V gene lost 3 bases and the J gene lost 3 bases, with 6 bases spanning the gap. The CDR3 runs 14 residues. As DNA, the CDR3 is TGTGCCAGCAGCTTCGGTAGCTATAATTCACCCCTCCACTTT. Translated: CASSFGSYNSPLHF.

This rearrangement joins TRBV27 to TRBJ1-5; D is possibly TRBD1 (5 bases). The V end lost 3 bases, the J end lost 3 bases, and 12 bases lay between the germline ends. Per germline, CDR1 MNHEY and CDR2 SMNVEV (reference sequence). The CDR3 consists of 15 residues. The CDR3 loop is CASSFRGVHNQPQHF. For the CDR3, the DNA is TGTGCCAGCAGTTTTCGGGGGGTTCACAATCAGCCCCAGCATTTT.

V gene TRBV6-6 combines with J gene TRBJ2-7, with TRBD1 identical over 10 bases. The length of the CDR3 is 15 residues. Germline trimming cut 6 bases from V and 3 bases from J; bases unmatched to any gene: 8. Germline values: CDR1 MNHNY, CDR2 SVGAGI (reference sequence). Here the CDR3 reads CASSTRTGGSYEQYF. The CDR3 bases are TGTGCCAGCAGCACCCGGACAGGGGGGAGCTACGAGCAGTACTTC.

J is TRBJ2-5 and V is TRBV5-6; D gene ambiguous. The CDR3 sequence is 15 residues long. The germline CDR1 and CDR2 sequences are SGHDT and YYEEEE. V was cut by 0 bases and J by 1 base, with 10 bases left in between. The CDR3 here is CASSLVPGVQETQYF. The CDR3, as DNA: TGTGCCAGCAGCTTGGTCCCAGGCGTCCAAGAGACCCAGTACTTC.

The rearrangement uses TRBV28 and TRBJ2-1, with D unclear. Between the trimmed V and J ends, which lost 6 bases and 7 bases, there was a span of 19 bases. Germline values: CDR1 MDHEN, CDR2 SYDVKM. There are 15 residues in the CDR3. CDR3 amino acids: CASSPGPLFTNEQFF. In DNA, the CDR3 is TGTGCCAGCAGCCCCGGTCCCCTCTTTACTAATGAGCAGTTCTTC.

V and J are TRBV6-5 and TRBJ1-6, with D maybe TRBD1 (5 bases). CDR1 is MNHEY and CDR2 is SVGAGI in the germline V gene. There are 13 residues in the CDR3. V was cut by 7 bases and J by 11 bases, with 15 bases left in between. The CDR3 loop reads CASTFQTDPPLHF. CDR3 nucleotide sequence: TGTGCCAGCACCTTCCAGACAGATCCACCCCTCCACTTT.

The chain recombines TRBV28 with TRBJ1-1, with unresolved D. Germline-derived CDR1 and CDR2 are MDHEN and SYDVKM. The CDR3 length is 10 residues. Trimming removed 8 bases from V and 8 bases from J, with 9 bases in between. Here the CDR3 DNA reads TGTGCCAGCGGCGGTTGGGAAGCTTTCTTT. Its protein product is CASGGWEAFF.